The 26 T cell receptor beta chains below were found in one sample sequenced in a study of shared T cell receptors in the human thymus. Libraries were prepared by immunoSEQ multiplex PCR; TCRdb keeps only in-frame clonotypes and omits some of them. This table has hundreds of thousands of clones, about 89% appearing once. These data were likewise used in another study, on human thymus T cells.

The sample consisted of thymocytes. The receptors here all came from a boy under three years old with a congenital heart defect.

The V call is TRBV2, the J call TRBJ1-2; TRBD1 is a possible D gene (5 bases). The V end lost 2 bases, the J end lost 4 bases, and 20 bases lay between the germline ends. The CDR3 has 17 amino acids. Per the germline V gene, CDR1 is SNHLY and CDR2 is FYNNEI. CDR3 protein: CASSELGQGSFSYGYTF. The CDR3 bases are TGTGCCAGCAGTGAATTAGGGCAGGGAAGCTTCTCCTATGGCTACACCTTC.

The count of this clone is one. The chain has TRBV27 and TRBJ2-6; 9 bases line up with TRBD1. The CDR3 runs 20 residues. Trimming at V came to 6 bases and at J to 1 base, leaving 16 bases not matched to a gene. CDR1 and CDR2 from the germline V gene are MNHEY and SMNVEV (reference sequence). CDR3 sequence reads: CASSPGHGQGTISGANVLTF. The DNA for the CDR3 is TGTGCCAGCAGCCCAGGCCATGGACAGGGGACAATATCTGGGGCCAACGTCCTGACTTTC. The variable domain in full, completed from reference TRBV27 and TRBJ2-6, reads EAQVTQNPRYLITVTGKKLTVTCSQNMNHEYMSWYRQDPGLGLRQIYYSMNVEVTDKGDVPEGYKVSRKEKRNFPLILESPSPNQTSLYFCASSPGHGQGTISGANVLTFGAGSRLTVL.

The chain couples TRBV11-2 to TRBJ2-7; 7 bases fit TRBD2. The junction had 5 bases not matched to a gene; V was cut back by 6 bases and J by 0 bases. The germline gives CDR1 SGHAT, CDR2 FQNNGV. The CDR3 contains 14 residues. The DNA of the CDR3 is TGTGCCAGCAGTCCCCAGCGGGGCTCCTACGAGCAGTACTTC. It codes for CASSPQRGSYEQYF.

DNA of the CDR3: TGTGCCTGGAGTGTACTAGCGGGAGTACACGAGCAGTACTTC. It codes for CAWSVLAGVHEQYF. The rearrangement uses TRBV30 and TRBJ2-7, with TRBD2 matching 11 bases. This CDR3 spans 14 amino acids. CDR1 and CDR2 from the germline V gene are GTSNPN and SVGIG (reference sequence). Trimming cost V 0 bases and J 5 bases; bases outside gene matches: 3.

V usage is TRBV7-8 and J usage is TRBJ1-2; 9 nucleotides agree with TRBD1. Germline lookup yields CDR1 SGHVS and CDR2 FQNEAQ. This CDR3 region has 15 residues. J lost 8 bases, V lost 5 bases, and 12 bases had no gene match. CDR3 bases: TGTGCCAGCAGCATGGGACAGGGAAAAGGAGGCGGCTACACCTTC. Its translation is CASSMGQGKGGGYTF.

The rearrangement uses TRBV7-6 and TRBJ1-1, with D possibly matching TRBD1 (6 bases). Germline V gives CDR1 SGHVS, CDR2 FNYEAQ. The CDR3 is made up of 12 amino acids. V shed 3 bases and J shed 11 bases, with 13 bases lying between them. The CDR3 DNA reads TGTGCCAGCAGCTTTATGGGGGCTCAGGCTTTCTTT. It is translated as CASSFMGAQAFF.

The genes are TRBV5-1 and TRBJ2-7; D might be TRBD2 (6 bases). The V end was cut by 4 bases, the J end by 2 bases, with 13 bases between. The CDR3 is made up of 14 amino acids. Germline CDR1 is SGHRS and CDR2 is YFSETQ. CDR3 protein: CASSPERVTYEQYF. As DNA, the CDR3 is TGCGCCAGCAGCCCGGAGCGGGTTACCTACGAGCAGTACTTC.

This sequence joins TRBV18 and TRBJ1-1, with D maybe TRBD1 (5 bases). V was cut by 2 bases and J by 3 bases, with 19 bases left in between. The V gene's germline CDR1 is KGHSH and CDR2 LQKENI. The CDR3 runs to 17 residues. The CDR3 nucleotides are TGTGCCAGCTCACCAAGTCCCAGGGAAGGGAAGGACACTGAAGCTTTCTTT. Encoded protein: CASSPSPREGKDTEAFF.

This chain connects TRBV10-3 to TRBJ2-1; tentative D call: TRBD2 (5 bases). V lost 8 bases and J 5 bases, leaving 16 bases between the germline ends. Germline loops: CDR1 ENHRY, CDR2 SYGVKD. This CDR3 is built from 14 residues. CDR3 loop: CAIRLADQNNEQFF. CDR3 nucleotide sequence: TGTGCCATCCGGCTAGCTGATCAGAACAATGAGCAGTTCTTC.

Comments on this clone: Relative to the germline gene, one junction end is altered; a read error may explain this. The rearrangement links TRBV4-3 to TRBJ2-2; possible D gene TRBD2, 5 bases. There are 16 residues in the CDR3. Germline CDR1 LGHNA, CDR2 YSLEER. Here the CDR3 DNA reads TGCGCCAGCAGCTACGTACCGAGAGGGAACAACGGGGAGCTGTTTTTT. This translates into CASSYVPRGNNGELFF.

The V call is TRBV2, the J call TRBJ2-7; possible D gene TRBD2, 6 bases. Looked up from germline, CDR1 is SNHLY and CDR2 is FYNNEI. V lost 6 bases, J lost 0 bases, and 18 bases lay in between. The CDR3 has 16 residues. The CDR3: CASREGAGPNSYEQYF. CDR3 bases: TGTGCCAGCAGGGAGGGTGCGGGACCGAACTCCTACGAGCAGTACTTC.

The chain uses TRBV5-1 and TRBJ2-1, with 10 bases that match TRBD1. V lost 1 base and J lost 6; bases outside the gene matches: 16. Germline assignment: CDR1 SGHRS and CDR2 YFSETQ. The CDR3 covers 19 residues. For the CDR3, the DNA is TGCGCCAGCAGCTTGATTTCCTTGACAGGGGGCTTAGGTTGCAATGAGCAGTTCTTC. This translates into CASSLISLTGGLGCNEQFF.

This sequence joins TRBV15 and TRBJ2-7; 8 nucleotides align to TRBD2. Germline-derived CDR1 and CDR2 are LNHNV and YYDKDF (reference sequence). This CDR3 comprises 20 residues. The V segment lost 0 bases and the J segment 1 base; nucleotides outside the gene matches: 17. CDR3 sequence reads: CATSREIPSGEREFSYEQYF. CDR3 in DNA: TGTGCCACCAGCAGAGAAATCCCGTCGGGGGAGCGGGAGTTTTCCTACGAGCAGTACTTC.

The rearrangement joins TRBV7-9 to TRBJ2-2; D unresolved. V lost 6 bases to trimming and J lost 6 bases, with 14 bases between them. There are 14 residues in the CDR3. Germline-derived CDR1 and CDR2 are SEHNR and FQNEAQ (reference sequence). DNA of the CDR3: TGTGCCAGCAGATACCTTCAGGTCCCCGGGGAGCTGTTTTTT. Its translation: CASRYLQVPGELFF. The complete variable domain, with remaining parts taken from reference TRBV7-9 and TRBJ2-2, reads DTGVSQNPRHKITKRGQNVTFRCDPISEHNRLYWYRQTLGQGPEFLTYFQNEAQLEKSRLLSDRFSAERPKGSFSTLEIQRTEQGDSAMYLCASRYLQVPGELFFGEGSRLTVL.

The V call is TRBV2, the J call TRBJ2-1, with D tentatively TRBD2 (5 bases). Trimming stripped 2 bases from V and 3 bases from J, with 8 bases between. The length of the CDR3 is 14 residues. The germline CDR1 and CDR2 sequences are SNHLY and FYNNEI. In DNA form, the CDR3 reads TGTGCCAGCAGTGAAAGTGACTACTACAATGAGCAGTTCTTC. It codes for CASSESDYYNEQFF.

This rearrangement joins TRBV30 to TRBJ1-1; no firm D call. CDR3 length equals 13 residues. The germline V gene has CDR1 GTSNPN and CDR2 SVGIG (reference sequence). Between the trimmed V and J ends, which lost 1 base and 2 bases, there was a span of 8 bases. The CDR3 is CAWSAGTNTEAFF. CDR3 nucleotides: TGTGCCTGGAGTGCCGGTACCAACACTGAAGCTTTCTTT.

This clone was observed a single time. V usage is TRBV4-1 and J usage is TRBJ1-2, with a weak D call TRBD1 (5 bases). CDR1 is MGHRA, CDR2 YSYEKL, per germline. Deletions cut 3 bases from V and 8 bases from J, with 13 bases between. The CDR3 loop spans 13 amino acids. The DNA for the CDR3 is TGCGCCAGCAGCCAGGACCAGGGCCGGGGCTACACCTTC. It yields the protein CASSQDQGRGYTF.

The gene calls are TRBV28 and TRBJ1-2; 12 nucleotides match TRBD1. The V segment lost 1 base and the J segment 0 bases; nucleotides outside the gene matches: 9. This CDR3 region has 19 residues. Germline CDR1 reads MDHEN; CDR2 reads SYDVKM. In DNA, the CDR3 is TGTGCCAGCAGTTTATTTTCGGGACAGGGGGCCCTCTCTAACTATGGCTACACCTTC. Protein product: CASSLFSGQGALSNYGYTF.

The rearrangement links TRBV7-9 to TRBJ2-1; TRBD2 might be the D (5 bases). Germline CDR1 is SEHNR and CDR2 is FQNEAQ (reference sequence). The V end lost 4 bases, the J end lost 5 bases, and 15 bases lay between the germline ends. The CDR3 has 15 residues. CDR3 residues: CASSSRAHTNNEQFF. The CDR3 region has the DNA TGTGCCAGCAGCTCGAGGGCCCACACAAACAATGAGCAGTTCTTC.

The chain recombines TRBV2 with TRBJ1-5; 8 bases agree with TRBD1. Trimming cost V 4 bases and J 5 bases; bases outside gene matches: 16. The CDR3 sequence is 18 residues long. Germline assignment: CDR1 SNHLY and CDR2 FYNNEI. CDR3 residues: CASSARPQGATEHQPQHF. CDR3 bases: TGTGCCAGCAGTGCCCGCCCCCAGGGGGCTACCGAACATCAGCCCCAGCATTTT.

This clone was observed a handful of times. J is TRBJ2-7 and V is TRBV29-1; D is perhaps TRBD1 (6 bases). V lost 4 bases and J lost 6, with 19 bases in between. Germline V CDR1 and CDR2: SQVTM, ANQGSEA. CDR3 size: 14 residues. CDR3 sequence (DNA): TGCAGCGTTGCGCTGGACAGTATTCCTGCCGAGCAGTACTTC. Translating gives CSVALDSIPAEQYF.

This clone was observed a single time. V is TRBV27 and J is TRBJ2-2; weak D call: TRBD2 (5 bases). The germline CDR1 and CDR2 sequences are MNHEY and SMNVEV (reference sequence). The ends were cut back, 2 bases at V and 6 bases at J, with 10 bases in the middle. The length of the CDR3 is 14 residues. This chain's CDR3 is CASSLRWEPGELFF. The CDR3 nucleotides read TGTGCCAGCAGTTTACGGTGGGAGCCCGGGGAGCTGTTTTTT.

The rearrangement joins TRBV2 to TRBJ2-5; tentative D call: TRBD2 (6 bases). Trimming stripped 5 bases from V and 7 bases from J, with 20 bases between. Germline loops: CDR1 SNHLY, CDR2 FYNNEI. CDR3 length: 15 amino acids. CDR3 DNA: TGTGCCAGCAGTACCTCGGAGGCGGGATGGTTGACCCAGTACTTC. As protein: CASSTSEAGWLTQYF.

V gene TRBV27 combines with J gene TRBJ2-1; 9 bases agree with TRBD2. The CDR3 is 19 residues long. The ends lost 6 bases at V and 8 bases at J; junction bases unmatched: 23. Germline V gene data show CDR1 as MNHEY and CDR2 as SMNVEV (reference sequence). Written as DNA, the CDR3 is TGTGCCAGCAGGTCCCCAGCCCCTTTTGCGGGAGGGCCTCGGGATGAGCAGTTCTTC. Translated: CASRSPAPFAGGPRDEQFF.

The chain carries TRBV7-2 and TRBJ2-7; the D gene is possibly TRBD1 (5 bases). V was pared by 0 bases and J by 3 bases, with 18 bases between. The CDR3 has 17 amino acids. Germline V gives CDR1 SGHTA, CDR2 FQGNSA. CDR3 nucleotide sequence: TGTGCCAGCAGCTTAGCGCTGCCCTCGACAGAAATCTACGAGCAGTACTTC. It translates to CASSLALPSTEIYEQYF.

CDR3 DNA sequence: TGTGCCAGCAGTTTATCGGGGTCTAAGGGGACCGGGGAGCTGTTTTTT. Translated, it gives CASSLSGSKGTGELFF. The rearrangement joins TRBV27 to TRBJ2-2, with D perhaps TRBD1 (5 bases). Germline V gene sequence: CDR1 MNHEY, CDR2 SMNVEV (reference sequence). The CDR3 length is 16 residues. The V and J ends lost 0 bases and 5 bases respectively, with 13 bases between them.